The text below deals with one T cell receptor (beta chain). Germline-derived CDR1 and CDR2 are SNHLY and FYNNEI. V shed 6 bases and J shed 10 bases, with 15 bases lying between them. This CDR3 is built from 12 residues. The data originate from a study of blood T cell repertoires in COVID-19. Study at large: Donors in the United States, Italy and Spain gave samples during acute or convalescent COVID-19.

The repertoire was sequenced with immunoSEQ multiplex PCR; TCRdb's copy has only in-frame clones and lacks some. The sample shows a few hundred thousand clones, roughly 84% of them seen only once. In terms of age and location, participants ranged from roughly 18 to 100 years and lived in fewer than 30 US areas. Exposed participants came across a COVID-19 case within 2 weeks before study entry. The sequenced sample was PBMCs or T cells enriched from blood (not recorded which). The sequence was obtained from a woman between 45 and 65 years old who had been exposed to COVID-19. The chain links TRBV2 to TRBJ1-1; D remains ambiguous. The chain's CDR3 is CASRRSGGGAFF. The CDR3 DNA follows: TGTGCCAGCAGACGGAGTGGAGGCGGAGCTTTCTTT.